Described below is a single T cell receptor beta chain sequence and its context. Time point: persistent/refractory GD, antithyroid drugs over 5 years with positive TRAb. Making the TCR library involved RNA that had been extracted from PBMCs. According to the study, TCR beta libraries were built with iRepertoire HTBI primers and CDR3-region Arm-PCR. TCRdb itself ran the multiplex PCR reads through MiXCR, one entry per CDR3 protein. The table shows about 420,000 distinct CDR3 sequences, with around 24% occurring only once. The data derive from a study of regulatory T cells in long-lasting Graves disease. Germline values: CDR1 MNHEY, CDR2 SVGAGI. This CDR3 has 15 amino acids. After removal of 0 bases from V and 7 bases from J, the junction contained 3 bases not matched to a gene.

The chain is built from TRBV6-5 and TRBJ1-4; TRBD1 agrees at 9 bases. The sample consisted of peripheral blood mononuclear cells (PBMCs), taken when the disease was refractory, from a patient treated with antithyroid drugs. This sequence was found in a female donor with Graves disease. For the CDR3, the DNA is TGTGCCAGCAGTTACTCAAGGACAGGGGTTGAAAAACTGTTTTTT. It yields the protein CASSYSRTGVEKLFF.